This is a list of T cell receptor beta chains from one sample in a study of T cell responses to AZD1222 COVID-19 vaccine. The table came from immunoSEQ multiplex PCR; TCRdb's copy has only in-frame clones and leaves some out. Among 150,000 to 180,000 clones, over 80% were seen once, and the ten largest hold about a tenth. This specimen was peripheral blood, taken 28 days after the second AZD1222 dose. These TCRs come from an adult who received the AZD1222 COVID-19 vaccine. The CDR3 runs from the conserved cysteine through the conserved F or W. Each record gives: J gene, D gene, clone size, V gene, CDR3 DNA, CDR3 protein. The D gene is left open where the match is weak. Clone size, where shown, is once, few, many, or a class for clones that have expanded.

J: TRBJ1-5; D: NA; size: once; V: TRBV3-1/TRBV3-2; DNA: TGTGCCAGCAGCCGCGGGAGCAATCAGCCCCAGCATTTT; CDR3: CASSRGSNQPQHF
J: TRBJ2-3; D: NA; size: NA; V: TRBV29-1; DNA: TGCAGCGCCCGGGAGTACACAGATACGCAGTATTTT; CDR3: CSAREYTDTQYF
J: TRBJ2-7; D: NA; size: NA; V: TRBV11-2; DNA: TGTGCCAGCAGCTTGGGGACTGGGACGATAGGCTACGAGCAGTACTTC; CDR3: CASSLGTGTIGYEQYF
J: TRBJ2-2; D: NA; size: NA; V: TRBV28; DNA: TGTGCCAGCAGTTTAGCAGGGGCTTGGACCGGGGAGCTGTTTTTT; CDR3: CASSLAGAWTGELFF
J: TRBJ2-2; D: TRBD1; size: NA; V: TRBV4-3; DNA: TGCGCCAGCAGCCCCCGATGGGGACAGGGGGCGGTCGGGGAGCTGTTTTTT; CDR3: CASSPRWGQGAVGELFF
J: TRBJ1-1; D: NA; size: NA; V: TRBV28; DNA: TGTGCCAGCAATCAAGGGACCCGCAACACTGAAGCTTTCTTT; CDR3: CASNQGTRNTEAFF
J: TRBJ1-2; D: NA; size: NA; V: TRBV19; DNA: TGTGCCAGTCATCAGAACTATGGCTACACCTTC; CDR3: CASHQNYGYTF
J: TRBJ2-5; D: NA; size: NA; V: TRBV5-1; DNA: TGCGCCAGCACCACTGCACCGGGCCGGGAAAAGACCCAGTACTTC; CDR3: CASTTAPGREKTQYF
J: TRBJ2-1; D: NA; size: NA; V: TRBV7-3; DNA: TGTGCCAGCAGCAGTGGACTGTACAATGAGCAGTTCTTC; CDR3: CASSSGLYNEQFF
J: TRBJ2-7; D: NA; size: NA; V: TRBV29-1; DNA: TGCAGCGTAGCCGGGACGGCGCTGGAGCAGTACTTC; CDR3: CSVAGTALEQYF
J: TRBJ2-7; D: TRBD1; size: NA; V: TRBV6-1; DNA: TGTGCCAGCAGTGAAAGGGACAGGGGGAAAGGCGAGCAGTACTTC; CDR3: CASSERDRGKGEQYF
J: TRBJ2-7; D: TRBD2; size: NA; V: TRBV19; DNA: TGTGCCAGTAGTATATGCGGGAGGGCAGGCGAGCAGTACTTC; CDR3: CASSICGRAGEQYF
J: TRBJ2-2; D: NA; size: NA; V: TRBV27; DNA: TGTGCCAGCAGACGGACAGCGAACACCGGGGAGCTGTTTTTT; CDR3: CASRRTANTGELFF
J: TRBJ2-5; D: TRBD1; size: NA; V: TRBV4-3; DNA: TGCGCCAGCAGCCAAGATCTTTCGGACAGGGTAGAGACCCAGTACTTC; CDR3: CASSQDLSDRVETQYF
J: TRBJ2-6; D: TRBD1; size: NA; V: TRBV19; DNA: TGTGCCAGTAGTCCGACAGACAGGGGCGGCTCTGGGGCCAACGTCCTGACTTTC; CDR3: CASSPTDRGGSGANVLTF
J: TRBJ2-7; D: NA; size: NA; V: TRBV2; DNA: TGTGCCAGCAGAGACGTACAGAACGAGCAGTACTTC; CDR3: CASRDVQNEQYF
J: TRBJ1-5; D: NA; size: NA; V: TRBV28; DNA: TGTGCCAGCAGAATGGGTGGGCCCAATCAGCCCCAGCATTTT; CDR3: CASRMGGPNQPQHF
J: TRBJ2-6; D: NA; size: NA; V: TRBV18; DNA: TGTGCCAGCTCACCATCTGGGGTGTCTGGGGCCAACGTCCTGACTTTC; CDR3: CASSPSGVSGANVLTF
J: TRBJ2-1; D: TRBD1; size: NA; V: TRBV6-5; DNA: TGTGCCAGCAGTTCAGGGGGCAAGGGGCATGGGGAGTTCTTC; CDR3: CASSSGGKGHGEFF
J: TRBJ2-7; D: NA; size: few; V: TRBV12-3/TRBV12-4; DNA: TGTGCCAGCAGTTTCAGACCCTACGAGCAGTACTTC; CDR3: CASSFRPYEQYF
J: TRBJ2-3; D: TRBD1; size: NA; V: TRBV12-3/TRBV12-4; DNA: TGTGCCAGCAGAACGACAGGGTCAGATACGCAGTATTTT; CDR3: CASRTTGSDTQYF
J: TRBJ2-1; D: NA; size: NA; V: TRBV19; DNA: TGTGCCAGTAGTTTGATCGGCAGGAACGGGGGTAATGAGCAGTTCTTC; CDR3: CASSLIGRNGGNEQFF
J: TRBJ2-3; D: NA; size: once; V: TRBV12-3/TRBV12-4; DNA: TGTGCCAGCAGTTTTGCAGATACGCAGTATTTT; CDR3: CASSFADTQYF
J: TRBJ2-7; D: NA; size: NA; V: TRBV6-2/TRBV6-3; DNA: TGTGCCAGCAGTTACGAGCGACAGGGACTTTTCTCCTACGAGCAGTACTTC; CDR3: CASSYERQGLFSYEQYF
J: TRBJ1-6; D: TRBD1; size: NA; V: TRBV2; DNA: TGTGCCAGCCTTGCCGGGACAGGGGTCAGTTCCCTCCACTTT; CDR3: CASLAGTGVSSLHF
J: TRBJ1-4; D: TRBD1; size: NA; V: TRBV5-1; DNA: TGCGCCAGCAGCTCAGGGGGCGCGAGTGAAAAACTGTTTTTT; CDR3: CASSSGGASEKLFF
J: TRBJ2-5; D: TRBD2; size: NA; V: TRBV7-9; DNA: TGTGCCAGCGAGACCGGGACTAGCGGCGGGTACCAAGAGACCCAGTACTTC; CDR3: CASETGTSGGYQETQYF
J: TRBJ1-5; D: NA; size: NA; V: TRBV28; DNA: TGTGCCAGCCGGACAGGCAATCAGCCCCAGCATTTT; CDR3: CASRTGNQPQHF
J: TRBJ1-1; D: NA; size: once; V: TRBV2; DNA: TGTGCCAGCAGTGGTGGAGGGAACACTGAAGCTTTCTTT; CDR3: CASSGGGNTEAFF
J: TRBJ1-1; D: NA; size: NA; V: TRBV6-5; DNA: TGTGCCAGCACGGAACGTGACACTGAAGCTTTCTTT; CDR3: CASTERDTEAFF
J: TRBJ2-2; D: NA; size: NA; V: TRBV30; DNA: TGTGCCTGGAGTGTAAAGGCAGGACGGACCGGGGAGCTGTTTTTT; CDR3: CAWSVKAGRTGELFF
J: TRBJ2-1; D: TRBD2; size: NA; V: TRBV28; DNA: TGTGCCAGCAGTTTTTATCAACTAGCGGGGGGTAGCTCCTACAATGAGCAGTTCTTC; CDR3: CASSFYQLAGGSSYNEQFF
J: TRBJ1-5; D: NA; size: NA; V: TRBV6-1; DNA: TGTGCCAGCAGTGAAGCCGAACTTAAAAGCAATCAGCCCCAGCATTTT; CDR3: CASSEAELKSNQPQHF
J: TRBJ1-6; D: NA; size: NA; V: TRBV6-5; DNA: TGTGCCAGCAATACAAGACAGAATAATTCACCCCTCCACTTT; CDR3: CASNTRQNNSPLHF
J: TRBJ2-1; D: TRBD1; size: once; V: TRBV7-9; DNA: TGTGCCAGCAGCTTAGAACAGGGGATAAAGCAGTTCTTC; CDR3: CASSLEQGIKQFF
J: TRBJ2-1; D: NA; size: NA; V: TRBV5-6; DNA: TGTGCCAGCAGCCACCGGACCGTCAATGAGCAGTTCTTC; CDR3: CASSHRTVNEQFF
J: TRBJ2-1; D: NA; size: NA; V: TRBV19; DNA: TGTGCCAGTAACCTGGGCGGAAGCTCCTACAATGAGCAGTTCTTC; CDR3: CASNLGGSSYNEQFF
J: TRBJ1-6; D: NA; size: few; V: TRBV2; DNA: TGTGCCAGCAGTTACTCCTATAATTCACCCCTCCACTTT; CDR3: CASSYSYNSPLHF
J: TRBJ2-1; D: TRBD2; size: once; V: TRBV7-2; DNA: TGTGCCAGCAGCTCGTTAGCGGGAAGGTCTAGCTCCTACAATGAGCAGTTCTTC; CDR3: CASSSLAGRSSSYNEQFF
J: TRBJ1-6; D: NA; size: NA; V: TRBV28; DNA: TGTGCCAGCAGTTTAGCTGCTAGGGATAATTCACCCCTCCACTTT; CDR3: CASSLAARDNSPLHF
J: TRBJ2-7; D: NA; size: NA; V: TRBV4-1; DNA: TGCGCCAGCAGCCAGTCATTTTCGGCGACCTACGAGCAGTACTTC; CDR3: CASSQSFSATYEQYF
J: TRBJ2-1; D: TRBD2; size: NA; V: TRBV9; DNA: TGTGCCAGCAGCGTGAGCGGGAGTGACAATGAGCAGTTCTTC; CDR3: CASSVSGSDNEQFF
J: TRBJ2-3; D: NA; size: NA; V: TRBV28; DNA: TGTGCCGGGGGGGGGCTAGGCACAGATACGCAGTATTTT; CDR3: CAGGGLGTDTQYF
J: TRBJ2-5; D: NA; size: NA; V: TRBV20-1; DNA: TGCAGTGCTAGTAAAAGGATAGGGACTCTGTACCAAGAGACCCAGTACTTC; CDR3: CSASKRIGTLYQETQYF
J: TRBJ1-2; D: TRBD1; size: NA; V: TRBV2; DNA: TGTGCCAGCAGTCCGGGGGGGACAGGCCTCTATGGCTACACCTTC; CDR3: CASSPGGTGLYGYTF
J: TRBJ2-1; D: NA; size: NA; V: TRBV11-3; DNA: TGTGCCAGCAGCCCATCCCAGGGGTTGGCTGATGAGCAGTTCTTC; CDR3: CASSPSQGLADEQFF
J: TRBJ2-5; D: TRBD2; size: once; V: TRBV2; DNA: TGTGCCAGCAGTAGCGGGAGGGCCTACGAGACCCAGTACTTC; CDR3: CASSSGRAYETQYF
J: TRBJ1-1; D: NA; size: NA; V: TRBV19; DNA: TGTGCCAGTCAAATCAGGGATGGGACTGAAGCTTTCTTT; CDR3: CASQIRDGTEAFF
J: TRBJ1-2; D: TRBD1; size: NA; V: TRBV28; DNA: TGTGCCAGCAGTCCACCGGACAGGGGGCGGGATGGCTACACCTTC; CDR3: CASSPPDRGRDGYTF
J: TRBJ2-7; D: TRBD1; size: few; V: TRBV7-2; DNA: TGTGCCAGCAGCTTGCGGGCAGGGGGTTCGTACGAGCAGTACTTC; CDR3: CASSLRAGGSYEQYF
J: TRBJ2-5; D: TRBD2; size: NA; V: TRBV5-1; DNA: TGCGCCAGCAGCTTGGCCGGGGCCTTAGGACTAGTCAAGACCCAGTACTTC; CDR3: CASSLAGALGLVKTQYF
J: TRBJ2-1; D: NA; size: NA; V: TRBV7-2; DNA: TGTGCCAGCAGCTCCCTCGGTTACAATGAGCAGTTCTTC; CDR3: CASSSLGYNEQFF
J: TRBJ2-1; D: TRBD1; size: NA; V: TRBV11-3; DNA: TGTGCCAGCAGCTACACAGGGGGCCTGGGCTCCTACAATGAGCAGTTCTTC; CDR3: CASSYTGGLGSYNEQFF
J: TRBJ2-2; D: TRBD2; size: NA; V: TRBV7-9; DNA: TGTGCCAGCAGCTCAGCTCCGGGACTAGCGAACACCGGGGAGCTGTTTTTT; CDR3: CASSSAPGLANTGELFF
J: TRBJ2-1; D: NA; size: NA; V: TRBV30; DNA: TGTGCCTGGAGTGGACAGGCCTACAATGAGCAGTTCTTC; CDR3: CAWSGQAYNEQFF
J: TRBJ1-3; D: NA; size: NA; V: TRBV11-2; DNA: TGTGCCAGCAGCTCCCCTGGAAACACCATATATTTT; CDR3: CASSSPGNTIYF
J: TRBJ1-1; D: NA; size: once; V: TRBV27; DNA: TGTGCCAGCAGTTTATCGGTCCTAGCCAGCACTGAAGCTTTCTTT; CDR3: CASSLSVLASTEAFF